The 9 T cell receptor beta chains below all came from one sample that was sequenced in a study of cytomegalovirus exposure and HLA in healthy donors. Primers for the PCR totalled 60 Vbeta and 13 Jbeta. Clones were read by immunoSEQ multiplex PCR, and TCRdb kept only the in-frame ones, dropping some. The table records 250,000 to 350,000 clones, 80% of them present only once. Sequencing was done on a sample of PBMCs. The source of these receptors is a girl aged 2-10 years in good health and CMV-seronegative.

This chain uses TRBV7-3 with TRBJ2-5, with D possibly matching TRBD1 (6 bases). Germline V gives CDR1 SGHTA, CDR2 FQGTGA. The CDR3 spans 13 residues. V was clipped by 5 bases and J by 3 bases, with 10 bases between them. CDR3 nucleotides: TGTGCCAGCAGCCCGGGACACAAAGAGACCCAGTACTTC. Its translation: CASSPGHKETQYF.

CDR3 in DNA: TGTGCCACCAGCATCTGGGGACAGGGGTATGCTAACTATGGCTACACCTTC. The encoded protein is CATSIWGQGYANYGYTF. The chain joins TRBV15 to TRBJ1-2; 10 bases match TRBD1. This CDR3 is built from 17 residues. V shed 4 bases and J 0 bases; nucleotides not matched to a gene: 8. Germline V gene sequence: CDR1 LNHNV, CDR2 YYDKDF (reference sequence).

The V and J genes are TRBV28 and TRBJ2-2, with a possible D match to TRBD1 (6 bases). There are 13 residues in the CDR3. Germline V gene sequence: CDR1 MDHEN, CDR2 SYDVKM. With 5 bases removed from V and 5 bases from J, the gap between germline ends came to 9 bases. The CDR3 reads CASSLQGTGELFF. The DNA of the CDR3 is TGTGCCAGCAGTCTTCAGGGGACCGGGGAGCTGTTTTTT.

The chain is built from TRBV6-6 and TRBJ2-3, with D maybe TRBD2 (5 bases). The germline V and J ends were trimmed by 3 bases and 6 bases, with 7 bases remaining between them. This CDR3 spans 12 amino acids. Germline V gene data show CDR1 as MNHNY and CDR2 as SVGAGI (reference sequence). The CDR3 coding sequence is TGTGCCAGCAGTTATACGGGGGATACGCAGTATTTT. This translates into CASSYTGDTQYF.

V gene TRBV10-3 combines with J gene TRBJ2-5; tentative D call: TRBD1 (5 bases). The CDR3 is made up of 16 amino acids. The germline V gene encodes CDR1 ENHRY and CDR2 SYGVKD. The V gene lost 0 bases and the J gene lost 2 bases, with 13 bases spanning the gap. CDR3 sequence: CAISESGREVQETQYF. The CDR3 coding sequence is TGTGCCATCAGTGAGTCGGGCAGGGAAGTACAAGAGACCCAGTACTTC.

This chain's CDR3 is CSVDPSAGGNTEAFF. The DNA of the CDR3 is TGCAGCGTTGATCCAAGCGCGGGCGGGAACACTGAAGCTTTCTTT. V is TRBV29-1 and J is TRBJ1-1; D is undetermined. Between the trimmed V and J ends, which lost 3 bases and 1 base, there was a span of 15 bases. Germline V gene sequence: CDR1 SQVTM, CDR2 ANQGSEA. This CDR3 is 15 amino acids long. Full variable domain (missing parts from reference TRBV29-1 and TRBJ1-1): SAVISQKPSRDICQRGTSLTIQCQVDSQVTMMFWYRQQPGQSLTLIATANQGSEATYESGFVIDKFPISRPNLTFSTLTVSNMSPEDSSIYLCSVDPSAGGNTEAFFGQGTRLTVV.

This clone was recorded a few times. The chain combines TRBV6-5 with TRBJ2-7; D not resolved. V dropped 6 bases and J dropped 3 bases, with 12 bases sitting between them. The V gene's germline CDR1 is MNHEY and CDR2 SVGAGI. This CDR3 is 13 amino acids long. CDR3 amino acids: CASSLSQIYEQYF. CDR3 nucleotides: TGTGCCAGCAGCCTGTCACAGATCTACGAGCAGTACTTC.

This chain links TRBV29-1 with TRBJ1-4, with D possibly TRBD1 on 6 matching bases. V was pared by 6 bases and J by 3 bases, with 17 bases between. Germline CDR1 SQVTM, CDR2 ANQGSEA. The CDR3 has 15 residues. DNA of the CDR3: TGCAGCGTGGACAGCCATATTACTCCTAATGAAAAACTGTTTTTT. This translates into CSVDSHITPNEKLFF.

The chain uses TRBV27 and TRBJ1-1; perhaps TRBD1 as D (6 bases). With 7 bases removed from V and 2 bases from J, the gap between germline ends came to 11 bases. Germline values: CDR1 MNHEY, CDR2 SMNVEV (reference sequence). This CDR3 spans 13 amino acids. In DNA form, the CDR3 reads TGTGCCAGCACCTCAGGGGACAACACTGAAGCTTTCTTT. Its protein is CASTSGDNTEAFF.